Below, 21 T cell receptor beta chains from the same sample are listed, as sequenced in a study of T-cell reconstitution after alpha-beta-depleted transplantation in children. The TCRbeta library incorporated unique molecular identifiers. TCRdb re-called the PCR reads through MiXCR, storing one row per CDR3 protein. The repertoire has hundreds of thousands of distinct CDR3 sequences, 10% of them found once; the top ten carry 7% to 9.5%. The material was PBMCs, obtained before TCRalphabeta/CD19-depleted stem cell transplant. The source is a boy under two years old with acute myeloid leukemia, due to receive a stem cell transplant.

This clonotype was seen repeatedly, ten times or more. The chain joins TRBV2 to TRBJ2-5; no clear D gene. The ends were cut back, 3 bases at V and 7 bases at J, with 18 bases in the middle. The V gene's germline CDR1 is SNHLY and CDR2 FYNNEI. CDR3 size: 15 residues. CDR3 region: CASSDRWLLRGTQYF. The CDR3 region has the DNA TGTGCCAGCAGTGATCGTTGGCTTCTTCGTGGGACCCAGTACTTC.

The rearrangement uses TRBV6-6 and TRBJ2-7; 7 bases are a match to TRBD1. V lost 6 bases to trimming and J lost 0 bases; unmatched junction nucleotides: 2. Germline lookup yields CDR1 MNHNY and CDR2 SVGAGI (reference sequence). The CDR3 consists of 13 residues. CDR3 protein: CASRRGLSYEQYF. In nucleotides, the CDR3 is TGTGCCAGCAGAAGGGGGCTCTCCTACGAGCAGTACTTC.

This clonotype was seen many times. The rearrangement joins TRBV5-1 to TRBJ1-1; 9 bases agree with TRBD1. Looked up from germline, CDR1 is SGHRS and CDR2 is YFSETQ. J gave up 3 bases and V 0 bases, and 0 bases lay outside the gene matches. The CDR3 loop spans 14 amino acids. CDR3 amino acids: CASSLGTGDTEAFF. DNA of the CDR3: TGCGCCAGCAGCTTGGGGACAGGGGACACTGAAGCTTTCTTT. Full variable domain (remainder filled in from reference TRBV5-1 and TRBJ1-1): KAGVTQTPRYLIKTRGQQVTLSCSPISGHRSVSWYQQTPGQGLQFLFEYFSETQRNKGNFPGRFSGRQFSNSRSEMNVSTLELGDSALYLCASSLGTGDTEAFFGQGTRLTVV.

V is TRBV3-1 and J is TRBJ1-2; TRBD1 matches at 9 bases. Germline V lookup: CDR1 LGHDT, CDR2 YNNKEL (reference sequence). CDR3 size: 21 residues. V was pared by 0 bases and J by 8 bases, with 25 bases of the junction left unmatched. CDR3 sequence: CASSQDGDREKIPYQSKGYTF. The CDR3 region has the DNA TGTGCCAGCAGCCAAGATGGGGACAGGGAAAAGATACCCTATCAATCTAAAGGCTACACCTTC.

This clonotype was seen repeatedly, ten times or more. This chain connects TRBV5-1 to TRBJ2-5, with 7 positions matching TRBD2. The CDR3 contains 16 residues. CDR1 and CDR2 from the germline V gene are SGHRS and YFSETQ. V lost 3 bases, J lost 0 bases, and 8 bases stayed unmatched. The CDR3 here is CASSSPGGSYQETQYF. The CDR3 DNA follows: TGCGCCAGCAGCTCTCCGGGAGGATCTTACCAAGAGACCCAGTACTTC.

Ten or more counts support this clonotype. The chain recombines TRBV6-5 with TRBJ2-1; 7 nucleotides agree with TRBD1. The V gene's germline CDR1 is MNHEY and CDR2 SVGAGI. The CDR3 totals 15 residues. V was pared by 0 bases and J by 2 bases, with 1 base of the junction left unmatched. The CDR3 nucleotides read TGTGCCAGCAGTTACTCAGGGGGCCCCTACAATGAGCAGTTCTTC. Protein: CASSYSGGPYNEQFF.

In the case of this clonotype: Just one base apart from a much larger clone, this may be a read error. The rearrangement links TRBV4-2 to TRBJ2-7, with TRBD2 as a possible D gene (5 bases). V was pared by 4 bases and J by 3 bases, with 13 bases between. The CDR3 spans 14 residues. Germline values: CDR1 LGHNA, CDR2 YNFKEQ. CDR3 bases: TGTGCCAGCAGCCGGGAGCTCGGTCGCTACGAGCAGTACTTC. Its translation: CASSRELGRYEQYF.

This clonotype was observed a few times. The chain combines TRBV7-2 with TRBJ1-3; D gene ambiguous. Germline values: CDR1 SGHTA, CDR2 FQGNSA. Trimming stripped 3 bases from V and 1 base from J, with 13 bases between. The CDR3 is 16 amino acids. The CDR3 spells CASSFGVQVSGNTIYF. As DNA, the CDR3 is TGTGCCAGCAGCTTCGGGGTCCAAGTATCTGGAAACACCATATATTTT.

There are many counts of this clonotype. This chain joins TRBV7-3 and TRBJ2-1; D uncertain. This CDR3 is built from 13 residues. CDR1 is SGHTA, CDR2 FQGTGA, per germline. V lost 1 base, J lost 8 bases, and 9 bases lay in between. The CDR3 bases are TGTGCCAGCAGCTTAAGACGAGACGATGAGCAGTTCTTC. Amino acid sequence: CASSLRRDDEQFF. The full variable domain, its missing parts supplied by reference TRBV7-3 and TRBJ2-1, is GAGVSQTPSNKVTEKGKYVELRCDPISGHTALYWYRQSLGQGPEFLIYFQGTGAADDSGLPNDRFFAVRPEGSVSTLKIQRTERGDSAVYLCASSLRRDDEQFFGPGTRLTVL.

Ten or more counts support this clonotype. CDR3 coding DNA: TGCAGTGCTAACGGACAGAGTCAAGAGACCCAGTACTTC. Protein sequence: CSANGQSQETQYF. V is TRBV20-1 and J is TRBJ2-5, with a tentative D call TRBD1 (6 bases). Germline V gene sequence: CDR1 DFQATT, CDR2 SNEGSKA (reference sequence). The CDR3 runs to 13 residues. Trimming removed 4 bases from V and 2 bases from J, with 11 bases in between.

This clonotype has a handful of counts. The chain has TRBV28 and TRBJ2-3; 11 nucleotides match TRBD2. V was pared by 3 bases and J by 2 bases, with 7 bases of the junction left unmatched. CDR3 length equals 17 residues. Germline loops: CDR1 MDHEN, CDR2 SYDVKM. The CDR3 DNA sequence: TGTGCCAGCAGTTTTAGTATGGGACTAGCGGTCACAGATACGCAGTATTTT. Translation gives CASSFSMGLAVTDTQYF.

This clonotype has a count of ten or more. The rearrangement uses TRBV7-9 and TRBJ2-5; no reliable D call. The ends were cut back, 2 bases at V and 1 base at J, with 11 bases in the middle. The CDR3 loop spans 15 amino acids. Germline CDR1 SEHNR, CDR2 FQNEAQ (reference sequence). In DNA form, the CDR3 reads TGTGCCAGCAGCTTAAGTCGCCATCTCCAAGAGACCCAGTACTTC. Its translation is CASSLSRHLQETQYF. Together with reference TRBV7-9 and TRBJ2-5, the CDR3 gives the full variable domain: DTGVSQNPRHKITKRGQNVTFRCDPISEHNRLYWYRQTLGQGPEFLTYFQNEAQLEKSRLLSDRFSAERPKGSFSTLEIQRTEQGDSAMYLCASSLSRHLQETQYFGPGTRLLVL.

Many counts were recorded for this clonotype. The rearrangement links TRBV7-9 to TRBJ2-7; possibly TRBD1 for D (5 bases). The CDR3 has 11 residues. V gave up 5 bases and J gave up 9 bases, with 11 bases separating them. The V gene's germline CDR1 is SEHNR and CDR2 FQNEAQ (reference sequence). CDR3 protein: CASSVQGRQYF. The CDR3 nucleotides are TGTGCCAGCAGCGTCCAGGGTAGGCAGTACTTC.

This clonotype was seen many times. CDR3 sequence (DNA): TGTGCCAGCAGCCTAGGGCAGGGGGAAAACGAGCAGTACTTC. Translated, it gives CASSLGQGENEQYF. The rearrangement joins TRBV7-9 to TRBJ2-7; 7 bases are shared with TRBD1. There are 14 residues in the CDR3. Germline trimming cut 5 bases from V and 5 bases from J; bases unmatched to any gene: 9. Per the germline V gene, CDR1 is SEHNR and CDR2 is FQNEAQ (reference sequence).

This clonotype was counted at least ten times. This chain links TRBV20-1 with TRBJ1-1; a possible D gene is TRBD1 (5 bases). Germline V gene data show CDR1 as DFQATT and CDR2 as SNEGSKA (reference sequence). This CDR3 spans 13 amino acids. The CDR3 nucleotides read TGCAGCTTGACAGAAGACATGAACACTGAAGCTTTCTTT. Amino acid sequence: CSLTEDMNTEAFF.

This clonotype came up many times. The genes are TRBV7-2 and TRBJ2-7; D possibly matches TRBD1 or TRBD2 (6 bases each). This CDR3 comprises 14 residues. The germline gives CDR1 SGHTA, CDR2 FQGNSA. V gave up 6 bases and J gave up 5 bases, with 17 bases separating them. The CDR3 region has the DNA TGTGCCAGCAGGAGATTTGGGGGGCCCGACGAGCAGTACTTC. As protein: CASRRFGGPDEQYF.

This clonotype occurred many times. The chain has TRBV6-5 and TRBJ1-2; the D is unclear. The V gene's germline CDR1 is MNHEY and CDR2 SVGAGI. The ends were cut back, 7 bases at V and 4 bases at J, with 22 bases in the middle. This CDR3 is built from 16 residues. The CDR3 DNA is TGTGCCAGCACTCAAACGTATCTCCAACTGGGCTATGGCTACACCTTC. Amino acids: CASTQTYLQLGYGYTF.

The chain recombines TRBV20-1 with TRBJ1-1; D perhaps matches TRBD1 (6 bases). Germline CDR1 and CDR2: DFQATT and SNEGSKA (reference sequence). Trimming cost V 5 bases and J 8 bases, with 24 bases left between them. The CDR3 totals 15 residues. The CDR3 is CSAAGLGGAMREAFF. CDR3 nucleotide sequence: TGCAGTGCTGCCGGACTCGGGGGGGCTATGAGGGAAGCTTTCTTT.

CDR3 DNA sequence: TGTGCCAGCAGTTCCCTTGGCAGGGGAGCCTACAATGAGCAGTTCTTC. Translated, it gives CASSSLGRGAYNEQFF. The chain is built from TRBV28 and TRBJ2-1; TRBD1 might be the D (6 bases). This CDR3 is 16 amino acids long. V was clipped by 4 bases and J by 2 bases, with 15 bases between them. CDR1 is MDHEN, CDR2 SYDVKM, per germline.

Many counts were recorded for this clonotype. The gene calls are TRBV13 and TRBJ2-3, with D perhaps TRBD2 (5 bases). Trimming took off 1 base at V and 1 base at J, with 15 bases between the two ends. The CDR3 is 17 amino acids. The germline CDR1 and CDR2 sequences are PRHDT and FYEKMQ (reference sequence). The CDR3 region is CASSLESFRGRTDTQYF. CDR3 coding DNA: TGTGCCAGCAGCTTAGAATCTTTCCGGGGTCGCACAGATACGCAGTATTTT. Full variable domain (remainder filled in from reference TRBV13 and TRBJ2-3): AAGVIQSPRHLIKEKRETATLKCYPIPRHDTVYWYQQGPGQDPQFLISFYEKMQSDKGSIPDRFSAQQFSDYHSELNMSSLELGDSALYFCASSLESFRGRTDTQYFGPGTRLTVL.

This clonotype was seen many times. J is TRBJ2-4 and V is TRBV28; the match to TRBD2 covers 14 bases. Germline V gene data show CDR1 as MDHEN and CDR2 as SYDVKM. Germline trimming cut 2 bases from V and 15 bases from J; bases unmatched to any gene: 12. The CDR3 has 16 residues. The CDR3 DNA sequence: TGTGCCAGCAGTTTACCCACGCAGGGACTAGCGGGAGTGTGGTACTTC. Its protein product is CASSLPTQGLAGVWYF.